A single sample gave rise to the 9 T cell receptor beta chains below, sequenced in a study of blood T cell repertoires in COVID-19. Only in-frame clones appear in the TCRdb table, and some are missing; sequencing was by immunoSEQ multiplex PCR. The repertoire has approximately 230,000 clones, roughly 88% of them found once; the top ten carry around 6.3%. Sequencing was done on a sample of peripheral blood. The source of these receptors is a woman between 25 and 40 years old with COVID-19, enrolled during active disease.

V usage is TRBV18 and J usage is TRBJ2-3, with 8 bases lining up with TRBD1. The CDR3 extends over 15 amino acids. Germline lookup yields CDR1 KGHSH and CDR2 LQKENI. V gave up 3 bases and J gave up 2 bases; unmatched junction bases: 4. CDR3 in amino acids: CASSPGQGNTDTQYF. CDR3 nucleotides: TGTGCCAGCTCACCTGGACAGGGAAACACAGATACGCAGTATTTT.

The V call is TRBV5-1, the J call TRBJ2-7; 10 bases match TRBD1. V gave up 3 bases and J gave up 3 bases; unmatched junction bases: 6. Per the germline V gene, CDR1 is SGHRS and CDR2 is YFSETQ. The CDR3 spans 15 residues. This CDR3 is CASSWVRDRGYEQYF. The CDR3 DNA is TGCGCCAGCAGCTGGGTACGGGACAGGGGCTACGAGCAGTACTTC.

The chain joins TRBV5-1 to TRBJ2-1; 9 bases fit TRBD2. Germline values: CDR1 SGHRS, CDR2 YFSETQ. The CDR3 consists of 15 residues. The trim removed 4 bases at V and 4 bases at J, leaving 6 bases unmatched. The CDR3 reads CASSLAGLDYNEQFF. Here the CDR3 DNA reads TGCGCCAGCAGCCTAGCGGGACTCGATTACAATGAGCAGTTCTTC.

The J gene is TRBJ2-3, the V gene TRBV7-2; 11 nucleotides line up with TRBD2. This CDR3 is 16 amino acids long. V lost 1 base, J lost 5 bases, and 5 bases stayed unmatched. Germline CDR1 and CDR2: SGHTA and FQGNSA. The CDR3 coding sequence is TGTGCCAGCAGCTTAGACCGGCTAGCGGGAGGAGATACGCAGTATTTT. Amino acid sequence: CASSLDRLAGGDTQYF.

This sequence joins TRBV4-3 and TRBJ2-2, with 7 bases that match TRBD2. Trimming at V came to 2 bases and at J to 3 bases, leaving 3 bases not matched to a gene. The CDR3 extends over 15 amino acids. The germline CDR1 and CDR2 sequences are LGHNA and YSLEER. CDR3 sequence reads: CASSQFGGDTGELFF. CDR3 in DNA: TGCGCCAGCAGCCAATTTGGGGGGGACACCGGGGAGCTGTTTTTT.

V is TRBV18 and J is TRBJ2-7; possibly TRBD2 for D (7 bases). Trimming shortened V by 3 bases and J by 8 bases, and 17 bases separated the two germline ends. Germline CDR1 reads KGHSH; CDR2 reads LQKENI. This CDR3 contains 14 residues. The CDR3 nucleotides are TGTGCCAGCTCACCCCTCGGGGAGGGGGATAAGCAGTACTTC. Translating gives CASSPLGEGDKQYF.

The CDR3 region has the DNA TGTGCCAGCAGCTTACAGGGGACCCAAGAGACCCAGTACTTC. Protein product: CASSLQGTQETQYF. This rearrangement joins TRBV7-2 to TRBJ2-5; possible D gene TRBD1, 6 bases. Germline V CDR1 and CDR2: SGHTA, FQGNSA. The CDR3 totals 14 residues. V gave up 2 bases and J gave up 1 base, with 8 bases separating them.

V and J are TRBV19 and TRBJ2-7; TRBD1 matches at 7 bases. J gave up 3 bases and V 3 bases, and 8 bases lay outside the gene matches. This CDR3 has 15 residues. Per germline, CDR1 LNHDA and CDR2 SQIVND (reference sequence). In nucleotides, the CDR3 is TGTGCCAGTAGTATCGCCGCCCGGGACAGCTACGAGCAGTACTTC. It encodes CASSIAARDSYEQYF. Looking up the rest from reference TRBV19 and TRBJ2-7 gives the full variable domain: DGGITQSPKYLFRKEGQNVTLSCEQNLNHDAMYWYRQDPGQGLRLIYYSQIVNDFQKGDIAEGYSVSREKKESFPLTVTSAQKNPTAFYLCASSIAARDSYEQYFGPGTRLTVT.

This rearrangement joins TRBV7-2 to TRBJ1-2; 9 bases are a match to TRBD1. The CDR3 runs 15 residues. CDR1 and CDR2 from the germline V gene are SGHTA and FQGNSA. V lost 5 bases, J lost 1 base, and 5 bases stayed unmatched. The chain's CDR3 is CASSTGTGSNYGYTF. DNA for the CDR3: TGTGCCAGCAGCACAGGGACAGGGAGTAACTATGGCTACACCTTC.